This T cell receptor (beta chain) was sequenced during a study of PD-L1 blockade in urothelial cancer. The overall study: At 3 weeks after treatment start (second dose) and again at 6 weeks, blood was analyzed.

Documented time point: pretreatment peripheral blood. Measured with immunoSEQ multiplex PCR; TCRdb has only the in-frame clones, and not every one. The data contain tens of thousands of clones, 80% to 85% of them seen just once; the ten biggest clones take up approximately 2.1%. In germline, CDR1 is SGDLS, CDR2 YYNGEE. Trimming cost V 4 bases and J 9 bases; bases outside gene matches: 17. This CDR3 spans 19 amino acids. The chain uses TRBV9 and TRBJ2-1; 15 bases are a match to TRBD2. This sample comprised PBMCs, obtained around atezolizumab (anti-PD-L1) treatment. The clonotype comes from a man in his sixties with urothelial cancer. The CDR3 here is CASSSTGGLAGGSYGEQFF. In nucleotides, the CDR3 is TGTGCCAGCAGCTCTACAGGGGGACTAGCGGGAGGTTCATATGGTGAGCAGTTCTTC.